What follows is one T cell receptor beta chain and its context. The antigen remains unidentified. The sample comes from a study of shared clonotypes between healthy human individuals. Overall study findings and caveats: The study sampled only blood, and tissue repertoires likely differ.

TCRdb's copy holds only in-frame clones and misses some; the assay was immunoSEQ multiplex PCR. The sample contains approximately 1,500,000 clones, roughly 98% of which appear only once. This CDR3 spans 17 amino acids. Trimming pared 4 bases from V and 1 base from J, leaving 19 bases between. Germline values: CDR1 SGDLS, CDR2 YYNGEE. This TCR derives from a man younger than 45 in good health. The specimen was naive CD4+ T cells sorted from blood. Documented subset: CD45RA+ positively selected. The rearrangement joins TRBV9 to TRBJ2-3; tentatively, D is TRBD1 (6 bases). CDR3 sequence: CASSTSQDSRGTDTQYF. As DNA, the CDR3 is TGTGCCAGCAGCACATCCCAGGACAGCCGGGGCACAGATACGCAGTATTTT.